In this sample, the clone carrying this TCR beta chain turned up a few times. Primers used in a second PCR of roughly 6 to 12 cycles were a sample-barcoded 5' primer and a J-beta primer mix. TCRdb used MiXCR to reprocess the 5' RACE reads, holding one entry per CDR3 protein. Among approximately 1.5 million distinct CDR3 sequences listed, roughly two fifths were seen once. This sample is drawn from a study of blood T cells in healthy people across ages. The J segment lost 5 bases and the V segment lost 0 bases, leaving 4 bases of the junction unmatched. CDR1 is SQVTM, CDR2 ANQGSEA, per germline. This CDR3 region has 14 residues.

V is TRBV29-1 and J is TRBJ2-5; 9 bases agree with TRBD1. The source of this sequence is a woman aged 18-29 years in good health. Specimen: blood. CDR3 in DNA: TGCAGCGTTGAAGAGGACAGGGGATTGGAGACCCAGTACTTC. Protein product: CSVEEDRGLETQYF. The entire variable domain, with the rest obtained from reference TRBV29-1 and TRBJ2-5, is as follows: SAVISQKPSRDICQRGTSLTIQCQVDSQVTMMFWYRQQPGQSLTLIATANQGSEATYESGFVIDKFPISRPNLTFSTLTVSNMSPEDSSIYLCSVEEDRGLETQYFGPGTRLLVL.